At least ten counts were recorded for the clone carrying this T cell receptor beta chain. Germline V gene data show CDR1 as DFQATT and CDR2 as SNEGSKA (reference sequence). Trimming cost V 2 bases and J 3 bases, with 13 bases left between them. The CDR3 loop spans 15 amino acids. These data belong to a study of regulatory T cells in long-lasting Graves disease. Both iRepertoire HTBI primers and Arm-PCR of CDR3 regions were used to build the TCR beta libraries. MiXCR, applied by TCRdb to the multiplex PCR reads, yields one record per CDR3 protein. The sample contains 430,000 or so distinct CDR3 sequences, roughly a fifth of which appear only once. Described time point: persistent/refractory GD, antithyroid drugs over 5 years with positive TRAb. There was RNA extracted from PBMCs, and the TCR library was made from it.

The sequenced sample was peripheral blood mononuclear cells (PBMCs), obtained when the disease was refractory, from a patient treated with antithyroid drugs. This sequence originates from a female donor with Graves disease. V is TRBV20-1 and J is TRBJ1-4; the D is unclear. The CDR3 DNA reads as TGCAGTGCTAGACCCGCGGAACAGCCTAATGAAAAACTGTTTTTT. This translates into CSARPAEQPNEKLFF.